The present T cell receptor beta chain was sequenced within a study of cytomegalovirus exposure and HLA in healthy donors. J was trimmed by 2 bases and V by 3 bases; bases with no gene match: 4. The germline V gene encodes CDR1 SGHNT and CDR2 YYREEE (reference sequence). This CDR3 region has 15 residues. All donors participated as healthy donors of bone marrow. The PCR was carried out with 60 Vbeta primers and 13 Jbeta primers. The method was immunoSEQ multiplex PCR; TCRdb's version includes in-frame clones alone and lacks a portion of them. The sample holds 200,000 to 250,000 clones, around 80% seen once.

Material: PBMCs. The rearrangement joins TRBV5-4 to TRBJ2-5; 10 bases map to TRBD1. This TCR was sampled from a girl aged 2 to 10 in good health and CMV-seronegative. In DNA form, the CDR3 reads TGTGCCAGCAGCTGGGGGGGACAGGGGCAAGAGACCCAGTACTTC. Translating gives CASSWGGQGQETQYF.